This T cell receptor (beta chain) stems from a study of shared clonotypes between healthy human individuals. There are 13 residues in the CDR3. Germline loops: CDR1 SGHTA, CDR2 FQGTGA. The germline V and J ends were trimmed by 2 bases and 3 bases, with 4 bases remaining between them. Study results and caveats: Clonotypes not shared had lower generation probabilities than those common to all four donors.

About this clone itself: The antigen is undetermined.

Libraries were prepared by immunoSEQ multiplex PCR; TCRdb keeps only in-frame clonotypes and omits some of them. The table records fewer than 2.5 million clones, over 85% of them present only once. V and J are TRBV7-3 and TRBJ2-2; D gene unclear. This receptor was taken from a man aged 18 to 30 in good health. Some clones in this sample may be carry-over from other donors' samples. Sample: naive CD4+ T cells from PBMCs. Regarding subset: CD45RA+ positively selected. Here the CDR3 DNA reads TGTGCCAGCAGCTTAGCCTACACCGGGGAGCTGTTTTTT. This sequence encodes CASSLAYTGELFF.